Given below is one T cell receptor beta chain in context. This clone showed up just a few times. At one boundary the junction diverges from the germline segment, which might be a read error. For TCR profiling, total RNA from at least 9,500 sorted tetramer+ CD8 T cells was reverse transcribed into cDNA. PCR amplification of CDR3 regions used primers annealing to V and J regions and added unique molecular identifiers so that templates could be tracked. TCRalpha and TCRbeta chains were profiled using the immunoSEQ platform, including its sequencing and error-correction standards. The authors processed their data as follows. Clonal copy numbers were corrected for sequencing and PCR errors, and CDR3s were defined per IMGT conventions. Only productive rearrangements were analyzed, using immunoSEQ Analyzer versions 2.0 and 3.0, with gene-pairing frequencies processed further in Microsoft Excel. V-J pairings were visualized as Circos plots, and CDR3 motifs were found with MEME plus a custom motifSearch program. The probability of generation of TCR sequences was calculated using the OLGA algorithm. A clonotype seen at both visits was called persistent, a clonotype seen only at the acute visit was called nonpersistent, and a clonotype seen only at convalescence was called de novo. An amino acid clonotype used by more than one donor was defined as a public TCR. This is the immuneACCESS table as TCRdb keeps it, with only in-frame sequences that have V and J called. A part of the clones is gone; compared with another copy, unresolved V genes explain less than half, and the rest is unexplained. That table is the source of V, J and clone size, and D and trimming were worked out from the DNA. The sample table lists 6,000 to 9,000 clones, about 25% of them with a count of one. Around 30% of the sample is held by the ten biggest clonotypes.

This entry belongs to a study of blood T cell repertoires in acute mononucleosis (dated by TCRdb to about 2020). For context, the study as a whole: Acute-phase samples, which represented the primary response, were collected within 2 weeks of symptom onset. During acute infection, mean YVL-BR-specific and GLC-BM-specific cells made up about 1.9% and 1% of blood CD8 T cells. A mean blood EBV load of roughly 4 log10 genome copies per million B cells was observed during acute infection, and a mean blood EBV load of roughly 2.5 was observed at convalescence.

Overall study results and their limits: For BRLF1 (YVL-BR), TCRalpha CDR3 motifs played a dominant role and TCRbeta a minimal role in TCR repertoire selection. Just 8% to 9.5% of the unique acute clonotypes remained in convalescence, but these persisting clonotypes accounted for most of the response, and new, diverse de novo clonotypes seemingly replaced the other acute clonotypes. With only a few donors in the cohort, group averages were based on very few individuals. Low acute-to-convalescent clonotype overlap might partly reflect sampling error, because only a fraction of each donor's blood was analyzed.

The label giving this sample's time point can be read as: acute infectious mononucleosis, at clinical presentation within 2 weeks of symptom onset (visit 1). Over primary infection, the study followed CD8 T cell responses to two immunodominant EBV epitopes: BRLF1 109 (YVL-BR) and BMLF1 280 (GLC-BM). Primary EBV infection was taken to be indicated by a positive serum heterophile antibody test and EBV viral capsid antigen-specific IgM. Magnetic positive selection (MACS) was first used to enrich total CD8 T cells from PBMCs. Live CD3+ CD8+ tetramer+ cells were sorted on a FACSAria III to over 90% purity. A PE-conjugated tetramer loaded with the BRLF1 109-117 peptide was used to sort the cells. TCR repertoires of EBV epitope-specific CD8 T cells were deep-sequenced directly ex vivo after tetramer sorting, at acute infection and at convalescence. Donors were three people aged roughly 18 to 29 with clinical acute infectious mononucleosis and laboratory evidence of primary EBV infection. Heparinized peripheral blood was collected when donors presented clinically with mononucleosis symptoms and again about 6 months afterward. Ficoll-Paque density gradient centrifugation was used to isolate PBMCs.

Sequences were derived from EBV YVL epitope tetramer+ CD8+ T cells sorted from PBMCs, sampled during acute infectious mononucleosis. This sample's cell subset or site label indicates: CD8 T cells binding a tetramer with EBV BRLF1 109-117 peptide (YVL-BR). The sequence came from a woman aged 18-35 years with infectious mononucleosis caused by EBV.

The nucleotide sequence reads as follows: TGTGCCAGCAGCCTAGACCCCGGGACAGGGCGGCACGAGCAGTACTTC. Translation gives CASSLDPGTGRHEQYF. This receptor chain uses TRBV11-3 and TRBJ2-7; TRBD1 agrees with 9 junctional bases. CDR1 and CDR2, per the germline V gene, are SGHNT and YENEEA. The CDR3 starts with the cysteine, ends with the phenylalanine, and has 16 residues. Solely the CDR3 DNA is kept, with 48 bases framed from the first base.